One and the same sample provided the 8 T cell receptor beta chains below, sequenced in a study of identical twins. One entry per CDR3 protein results from TCRdb running MiXCR on the 5' RACE reads. This sample carries a few hundred thousand distinct CDR3 sequences, 13% to 15% of them seen once, and the ten largest clones take approximately 0.98%. Separately, the same data were catalogued under a study of yellow fever vaccine responses in identical twins.

Sequenced sample: CD4+ T cells sorted from blood. These receptor sequences come from a woman aged 18-35 years in good health.

This chain links TRBV6-2 or TRBV6-3 with TRBJ2-7; TRBD1 matches at 7 bases. With V trimmed by 7 bases and J by 4 bases, 4 bases remained unmatched. The germline CDR1 and CDR2 sequences are MNHEY and SVGEGT. The CDR3 has 12 amino acids. The CDR3 sequence is CASTQGEYEQYF. DNA for the CDR3: TGTGCCAGCACCCAGGGGGAGTACGAGCAGTACTTC.

This clonotype was seen a handful of times. The chain is built from TRBV28 and TRBJ1-2, with TRBD1 identical over 8 bases. Germline-derived CDR1 and CDR2 are MDHEN and SYDVKM. Trimming removed 2 bases from V and 6 bases from J; junction bases left unmatched: 11. The CDR3 is made up of 16 amino acids. The CDR3 bases are TGTGCCAGCAGTTTAACTGGACAGGGTCGTCGGGATGGCTACACCTTC. This translates into CASSLTGQGRRDGYTF.

This clonotype showed up just a few times. The chain recombines TRBV20-1 with TRBJ2-7; weak D call: TRBD2 (6 bases). The CDR3 loop spans 13 amino acids. Germline-derived CDR1 and CDR2 are DFQATT and SNEGSKA (reference sequence). V was shortened by 3 bases and J by 5 bases, with 14 bases between the two germline ends. In nucleotides, the CDR3 is TGCAGTGCTAGGGGGGACGCGGGGAACGAGCAGTACTTC. This translates into CSARGDAGNEQYF.

The J gene is TRBJ2-3, the V gene TRBV5-1; D remains unclear. Germline CDR1 reads SGHRS; CDR2 reads YFSETQ. The CDR3 is 13 residues long. Trimming left V 1 base short and J 4 bases short, with 7 bases between. The CDR3 reads CASSLRVSDTQYF. The CDR3 DNA follows: TGCGCCAGCAGCTTGCGGGTTTCAGATACGCAGTATTTT.

The rearrangement links TRBV28 to TRBJ2-3, with D tentatively TRBD2 (6 bases). CDR3 length equals 16 residues. From germline, CDR1 is MDHEN and CDR2 SYDVKM. The V end lost 2 bases, the J end lost 0 bases, and 12 bases lay between the germline ends. CDR3 region: CASSLPGAASTDTQYF. For the CDR3, the DNA is TGTGCCAGCAGTTTACCGGGAGCAGCTAGCACAGATACGCAGTATTTT.

This chain uses TRBV15 with TRBJ1-1; D is undetermined. With 9 bases removed from V and 0 bases from J, the gap between germline ends came to 5 bases. Germline V lookup: CDR1 LNHNV, CDR2 YYDKDF (reference sequence). The CDR3 consists of 11 residues. The CDR3 sequence: CATKMNTEAFF. In nucleotides, the CDR3 is TGTGCCACAAAGATGAACACTGAAGCTTTCTTT.

This chain joins TRBV5-5 and TRBJ2-7; 7 nucleotides line up with TRBD1. V lost 5 bases, J lost 0 bases, and 5 bases stayed unmatched. This CDR3 is 14 amino acids long. CDR1 SGHKS and CDR2 YYEKEE come from the germline V gene (reference sequence). The CDR3 DNA reads as TGTGCCAGCAGTGAGGGACAGAACTCCTACGAGCAGTACTTC. As protein: CASSEGQNSYEQYF.

This clonotype was picked up a small number of times. The chain joins TRBV29-1 to TRBJ2-7, with TRBD2 identical over 8 bases. Unmatched junction bases numbered 8, after V lost 7 bases and J lost 0 bases. Germline loops: CDR1 SQVTM, CDR2 ANQGSEA. CDR3 size: 14 residues. The CDR3 bases are TGCAGCGCGGGGGGGCCTAGCGGCTCCTACGAGCAGTACTTC. Translation gives CSAGGPSGSYEQYF.